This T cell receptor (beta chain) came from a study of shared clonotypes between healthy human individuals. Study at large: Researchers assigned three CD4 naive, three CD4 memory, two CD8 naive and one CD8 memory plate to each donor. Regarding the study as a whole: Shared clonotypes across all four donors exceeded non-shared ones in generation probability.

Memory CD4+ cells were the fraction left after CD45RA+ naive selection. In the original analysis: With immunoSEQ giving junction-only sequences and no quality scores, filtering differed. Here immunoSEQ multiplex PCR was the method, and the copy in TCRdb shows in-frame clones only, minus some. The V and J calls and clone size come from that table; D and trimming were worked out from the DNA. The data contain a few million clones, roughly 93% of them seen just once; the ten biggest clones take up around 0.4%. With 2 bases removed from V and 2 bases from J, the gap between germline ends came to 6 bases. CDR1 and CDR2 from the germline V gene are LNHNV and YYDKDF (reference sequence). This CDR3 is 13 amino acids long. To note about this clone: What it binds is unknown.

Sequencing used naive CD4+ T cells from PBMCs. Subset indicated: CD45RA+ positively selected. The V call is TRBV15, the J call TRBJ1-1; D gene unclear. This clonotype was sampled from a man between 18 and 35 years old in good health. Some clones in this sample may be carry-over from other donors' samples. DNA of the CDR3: TGTGCCACCAGCAGACTAAAAAACACTGAAGCTTTCTTT. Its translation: CATSRLKNTEAFF.